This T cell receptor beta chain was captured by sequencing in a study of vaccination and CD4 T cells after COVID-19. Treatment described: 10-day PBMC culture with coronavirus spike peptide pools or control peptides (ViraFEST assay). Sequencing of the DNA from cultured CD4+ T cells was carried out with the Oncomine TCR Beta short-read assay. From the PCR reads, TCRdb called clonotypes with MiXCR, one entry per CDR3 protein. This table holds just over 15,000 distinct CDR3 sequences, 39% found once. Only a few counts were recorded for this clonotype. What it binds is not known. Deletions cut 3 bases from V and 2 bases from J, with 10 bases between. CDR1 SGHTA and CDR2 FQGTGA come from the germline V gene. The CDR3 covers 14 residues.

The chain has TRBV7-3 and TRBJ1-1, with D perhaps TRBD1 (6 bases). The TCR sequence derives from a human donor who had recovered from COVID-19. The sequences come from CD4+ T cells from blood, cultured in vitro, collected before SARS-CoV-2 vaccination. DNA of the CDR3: TGTGCCAGCAGCTTGGGCAGGGGAAACACTGAAGCTTTCTTT. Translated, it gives CASSLGRGNTEAFF.